The 32 T cell receptor beta chains given below trace back to one sample, sequenced in a study of blood T cell repertoires in COVID-19. The table came from immunoSEQ multiplex PCR; TCRdb's copy has only in-frame clones and leaves some out. The repertoire holds approximately 330,000 clones, with about nine tenths as singletons. The material sequenced was peripheral blood. These receptor sequences come from a man aged 25-45 years with COVID-19, enrolled during active disease.

The V and J genes are TRBV11-3 and TRBJ2-1; no clear D gene. CDR3 length equals 16 residues. Per germline, CDR1 SGHNT and CDR2 YENEEA. Trimming stripped 3 bases from V and 2 bases from J, with 14 bases between. This CDR3 reads CASSFSSRGPYNEQFF. CDR3 DNA: TGTGCCAGCAGCTTCTCCTCCCGCGGCCCCTACAATGAGCAGTTCTTC.

This clone has just one count. The chain uses TRBV7-2 and TRBJ1-2, with a tentative D call TRBD1 (6 bases). CDR3 size: 14 residues. In germline, CDR1 is SGHTA, CDR2 FQGNSA. Trimming removed 0 bases from V and 4 bases from J, with 9 bases in between. CDR3 region: CASSLALGAYGYTF. The CDR3 nucleotides are TGTGCCAGCAGCTTAGCGCTGGGGGCCTATGGCTACACCTTC.

CDR3 nucleotides: TGTGCCAGTAGCAGGACAGCTCCCAGGTCCTACGAGCAGTACTTC. Translating gives CASSRTAPRSYEQYF. The chain employs TRBV19 and TRBJ2-7; TRBD1 is a possible D gene (6 bases). The CDR3 extends over 15 amino acids. Trimming removed 6 bases at V and 1 base at J, with 16 bases between. Germline assignment: CDR1 LNHDA and CDR2 SQIVND (reference sequence). Based on the CDR3 plus reference TRBV19 and TRBJ2-7, the full variable domain is DGGITQSPKYLFRKEGQNVTLSCEQNLNHDAMYWYRQDPGQGLRLIYYSQIVNDFQKGDIAEGYSVSREKKESFPLTVTSAQKNPTAFYLCASSRTAPRSYEQYFGPGTRLTVT.

The chain has TRBV6-5 and TRBJ1-3; a possible D gene is TRBD1 (6 bases). The CDR3 loop spans 15 amino acids. Germline CDR1 MNHEY, CDR2 SVGAGI. Deletions cut 10 bases from V and 3 bases from J, with 19 bases between. CDR3 amino acids: CATTGGQTNGNTIYF. For the CDR3, the DNA is TGTGCCACCACCGGAGGACAGACGAATGGAAACACCATATATTTT.

The chain uses TRBV7-6 and TRBJ2-1, with 10 bases that match TRBD1. Trimming took 2 bases from V and 5 from J; bases not matched to a gene: 6. The germline gives CDR1 SGHVS, CDR2 FNYEAQ. The CDR3 is 16 residues long. In DNA form, the CDR3 reads TGTGCCAGCAGCTTAATTGGGGGACAGGGGAACAATGAGCAGTTCTTC. Encoded protein: CASSLIGGQGNNEQFF.

The J gene is TRBJ1-2, the V gene TRBV5-1, with D unresolved. The CDR3 covers 14 residues. The germline CDR1 and CDR2 sequences are SGHRS and YFSETQ. V dropped 4 bases and J dropped 0 bases, with 10 bases sitting between them. The CDR3 here is CASSAVLANYGYTF. CDR3 sequence (DNA): TGCGCCAGCAGCGCGGTTTTAGCTAACTATGGCTACACCTTC.

The rearrangement uses TRBV7-3 and TRBJ1-1; D perhaps matches TRBD1 (6 bases). Per germline, CDR1 SGHTA and CDR2 FQGTGA. This CDR3 has 14 amino acids. V shed 0 bases and J shed 5 bases, with 10 bases lying between them. The CDR3: CASSLTGGRTEAFF. The CDR3 DNA sequence: TGTGCCAGCAGCTTAACAGGGGGAAGGACTGAAGCTTTCTTT.

The chain uses TRBV5-4 and TRBJ2-7, with TRBD1 matching 9 bases. The germline V gene has CDR1 SGHNT and CDR2 YYREEE (reference sequence). The CDR3 runs 15 residues. The V and J ends lost 2 bases and 6 bases, in that order; junction bases with no gene match: 9. CDR3 in DNA: TGTGCCAGCAGCTTTCTCGGGACAGGGAACGTCGAGCAGTACTTC. Translation: CASSFLGTGNVEQYF.

The chain employs TRBV30 and TRBJ2-2; the match to TRBD2 covers 10 bases. V dropped 3 bases and J dropped 7; count of bases not matched to a gene: 8. The CDR3 contains 15 residues. Germline CDR1 GTSNPN, CDR2 SVGIG (reference sequence). CDR3 loop: CAWSGLAGVVGELFF. DNA of the CDR3: TGTGCCTGGAGCGGGCTAGCGGGAGTTGTCGGGGAGCTGTTTTTT.

The rearrangement joins TRBV24-1 to TRBJ2-5; D ambiguous. Germline V gene sequence: CDR1 KGHDR, CDR2 SFDVKD. The CDR3 totals 13 residues. The V end lost 0 bases, the J end lost 4 bases, and 5 bases lay between the germline ends. This CDR3 reads CATSDLSRETQYF. Here the CDR3 DNA reads TGTGCCACCAGTGATTTGTCCAGAGAGACCCAGTACTTC.

The genes are TRBV5-4 and TRBJ2-2; TRBD1 is a possible D gene (5 bases). The V gene lost 5 bases and the J gene lost 5 bases, with 7 bases spanning the gap. This CDR3 is built from 12 residues. The germline V gene has CDR1 SGHNT and CDR2 YYREEE (reference sequence). CDR3 amino acids: CASSPGTGELFF. The CDR3 DNA reads TGTGCCAGCAGTCCAGGGACCGGGGAGCTGTTTTTT.

The V and J genes are TRBV24-1 and TRBJ2-5, with D maybe TRBD1 (6 bases). Germline V gene sequence: CDR1 KGHDR, CDR2 SFDVKD. Trimming shortened V by 3 bases and J by 7 bases, and 17 bases separated the two germline ends. The CDR3 has 15 amino acids. CDR3 in amino acids: CATSDPGQPQGTQYF. The CDR3 DNA reads TGTGCCACCAGTGATCCTGGACAGCCCCAGGGGACCCAGTACTTC.

This clone was observed a handful of times. V usage is TRBV9 and J usage is TRBJ2-7; D may be TRBD1 (5 bases). V dropped 0 bases and J dropped 8 bases, with 18 bases sitting between them. CDR3 length equals 15 residues. The germline gives CDR1 SGDLS, CDR2 YYNGEE. As DNA, the CDR3 is TGTGCCAGCAGCGTAGGCGACAGCACCCCTACGCAGCAGTACTTC. It translates to CASSVGDSTPTQQYF.

This clone was seen a handful of times. The CDR3 here is CASSQATGQLYEQYF. DNA for the CDR3: TGTGCCAGCAGCCAAGCGACGGGACAGCTCTACGAGCAGTACTTC. The chain is built from TRBV4-2 and TRBJ2-7, with 7 positions matching TRBD1. Looked up from germline, CDR1 is LGHNA and CDR2 is YNFKEQ. CDR3 length: 15 residues. The V and J ends lost 1 base and 3 bases, in that order; junction bases with no gene match: 6.

This chain links TRBV7-9 with TRBJ1-3, with TRBD1 identical over 7 bases. This CDR3 spans 15 amino acids. V shed 5 bases and J 0 bases; nucleotides not matched to a gene: 4. The V gene's germline CDR1 is SEHNR and CDR2 FQNEAQ (reference sequence). Here the CDR3 DNA reads TGTGCCAGCAGCCCCGGGGACAGCTCTGGAAACACCATATATTTT. This sequence encodes CASSPGDSSGNTIYF. Variable domain in full (rest from reference TRBV7-9 and TRBJ1-3): DTGVSQNPRHKITKRGQNVTFRCDPISEHNRLYWYRQTLGQGPEFLTYFQNEAQLEKSRLLSDRFSAERPKGSFSTLEIQRTEQGDSAMYLCASSPGDSSGNTIYFGEGSWLTVV.

The chain recombines TRBV5-8 with TRBJ2-1; D is possibly TRBD2 (6 bases). V was pared by 0 bases and J by 2 bases, with 15 bases between. This CDR3 has 17 amino acids. Germline CDR1 is SGHTS and CDR2 is YDEGEE. The CDR3 region has the DNA TGTGCCAGCAGCTTGGTTCCCGGGAGAGAACCCTACAATGAGCAGTTCTTC. Its translation: CASSLVPGREPYNEQFF.

The gene calls are TRBV6-5 and TRBJ1-4; tentatively, D is TRBD1 (5 bases). Germline V lookup: CDR1 MNHEY, CDR2 SVGAGI. Deletions cut 6 bases from V and 0 bases from J, with 8 bases between. The CDR3 contains 14 residues. The CDR3, as DNA: TGTGCCAGCAGGGAGGGACCAACTAATGAAAAACTGTTTTTT. Amino acid sequence: CASREGPTNEKLFF.

This chain uses TRBV14 with TRBJ2-7, with TRBD1 matching over 9 bases. The CDR3 has 15 residues. V shed 5 bases and J 0 bases; nucleotides not matched to a gene: 5. The germline gives CDR1 SGHDN, CDR2 FVKESK. The CDR3 spells CASSSGQGYSYEQYF. As DNA, the CDR3 is TGTGCCAGCAGCTCGGGACAGGGATACTCCTACGAGCAGTACTTC.

V usage is TRBV19 and J usage is TRBJ1-5; 7 nucleotides line up with TRBD1. The length of the CDR3 is 12 residues. Germline values: CDR1 LNHDA, CDR2 SQIVND (reference sequence). Trimming at V came to 5 bases and at J to 11 bases, leaving 6 bases not matched to a gene. DNA for the CDR3: TGTGCCAGTAGTTTAACAGGGGAGGCCCAGCATTTT. Amino acids: CASSLTGEAQHF.

This chain joins TRBV5-1 and TRBJ2-5, with a possible D match to TRBD2 (6 bases). V lost 0 bases and J 5 bases, leaving 11 bases between the germline ends. Germline V gene lookup returns CDR1 SGHRS and CDR2 YFSETQ. This CDR3 comprises 14 residues. The CDR3 DNA is TGCGCCAGCAGCTTGGTGCGGGGTAGGGAGACCCAGTACTTC. Its translation: CASSLVRGRETQYF.

The V call is TRBV27, the J call TRBJ2-7; 7 nucleotides agree with TRBD2. The CDR3 spans 15 residues. Germline trimming cut 3 bases from V and 3 bases from J; bases unmatched to any gene: 8. CDR1 and CDR2 from the germline V gene are MNHEY and SMNVEV (reference sequence). CDR3 sequence reads: CASSFLGERDYEQYF. In nucleotides, the CDR3 is TGTGCCAGCAGTTTTTTGGGGGAGCGGGACTACGAGCAGTACTTC.

The chain is built from TRBV4-2 and TRBJ1-1, with D possibly being TRBD1 (5 bases). V was clipped by 6 bases and J by 4 bases, with 15 bases between them. From germline, CDR1 is LGHNA and CDR2 YNFKEQ. This CDR3 is 14 amino acids long. CDR3 sequence reads: CASRRTGGGTEAFF. The CDR3 DNA sequence: TGTGCCAGCAGACGAACGGGGGGGGGCACTGAAGCTTTCTTT.

With regard to this clone: A read error may produce the germline difference seen at one junction end. This same CDR3 is encoded by further DNA sequences in the sample. V usage is TRBV14 and J usage is TRBJ1-2, with D possibly being TRBD1 (6 bases). Germline V lookup: CDR1 SGHDN, CDR2 FVKESK. The CDR3 consists of 14 residues. CDR3 region: CASSQDLTGIGYTF. CDR3 nucleotides: TGTGCCAGCAGCCAAGATTTAACAGGGATAGGCTATACCTTC.

The V and J genes are TRBV4-3 and TRBJ2-7, with 8 bases that match TRBD2. V shed 4 bases and J 2 bases; nucleotides not matched to a gene: 10. The CDR3 covers 16 residues. Germline CDR1 LGHNA, CDR2 YSLEER. The CDR3 sequence is CASSPRTSGRTYEQYF. In nucleotides, the CDR3 is TGCGCCAGCAGCCCCCGTACTAGCGGTAGGACCTACGAGCAGTACTTC.

The count of this clone is one. The chain has TRBV5-1 and TRBJ2-7; 7 bases agree with TRBD2. Losses at the gene ends were 1 base for V and 6 bases for J; bases not matched to a gene: 4. The germline CDR1 and CDR2 sequences are SGHRS and YFSETQ. CDR3 size: 13 residues. The CDR3 spells CASSLSGEGEQYF. The CDR3, as DNA: TGCGCCAGCAGCTTGAGCGGGGAGGGCGAGCAGTACTTC.

The chain carries TRBV19 and TRBJ1-2, with D possibly matching TRBD1 (6 bases). The germline V and J ends were trimmed by 5 bases and 5 bases, with 12 bases remaining between them. In germline, CDR1 is LNHDA, CDR2 SQIVND (reference sequence). CDR3 size: 13 residues. CDR3 loop: CASSLQTGYGYTF. In DNA, the CDR3 is TGTGCCAGTAGTTTACAAACAGGGTATGGCTACACCTTC.

This sequence joins TRBV5-1 and TRBJ2-5; 7 bases are shared with TRBD1. The V gene's germline CDR1 is SGHRS and CDR2 YFSETQ. J was trimmed by 2 bases and V by 7 bases; bases with no gene match: 5. This CDR3 comprises 13 residues. CDR3 sequence (DNA): TGCGCCAGCCATTCGGGACAGCAAGAGACCCAGTACTTC. Amino acids: CASHSGQQETQYF.

The CDR3 reads CASSLRGSPNTGELFF. The CDR3 DNA is TGTGCCAGCAGTTTAAGGGGCAGTCCGAACACCGGGGAGCTGTTTTTT. The chain has TRBV27 and TRBJ2-2, with D tentatively TRBD1 (5 bases). V was shortened by 2 bases and J by 0 bases, with 10 bases between the two germline ends. The CDR3 covers 16 residues. The germline CDR1 and CDR2 sequences are MNHEY and SMNVEV (reference sequence).

This chain connects TRBV25-1 to TRBJ2-7; 11 nucleotides align to TRBD1. Germline CDR1 reads MGHDK; CDR2 reads SYGVNS. The CDR3 extends over 16 amino acids. V lost 5 bases to trimming and J lost 0 bases; unmatched junction nucleotides: 6. In nucleotides, the CDR3 is TGTGCCAGCAGTTCCACGGGGACAGGGGGCTCCTACGAGCAGTACTTC. It specifies CASSSTGTGGSYEQYF.

The V and J genes are TRBV10-3 and TRBJ2-6; D possibly corresponds to TRBD1 (5 bases). Germline V gives CDR1 ENHRY, CDR2 SYGVKD. The CDR3 has 17 residues. V lost 3 bases to trimming and J lost 4 bases, with 16 bases between them. The CDR3 DNA follows: TGTGCCATCAGTGAATATCAGGGTGGGCTGGGGGCCAACGTCCTGACTTTC. It encodes CAISEYQGGLGANVLTF.

The count of this clone is one. The genes are TRBV7-2 and TRBJ1-2, with D hard to call. Germline values: CDR1 SGHTA, CDR2 FQGNSA. CDR3 length equals 16 residues. V dropped 7 bases and J dropped 1 base, with 19 bases sitting between them. CDR3 residues: CASTLTPGLLNYGYTF. CDR3 DNA sequence: TGTGCCAGCACCCTCACACCCGGACTCCTTAACTATGGCTACACCTTC.

The rearrangement joins TRBV19 to TRBJ2-1, with 7 bases fitting TRBD1. CDR3 size: 15 residues. Germline CDR1 and CDR2: LNHDA and SQIVND (reference sequence). J gave up 7 bases and V 6 bases, and 12 bases lay outside the gene matches. CDR3 amino acids: CASSPRGTIGNEQFF. CDR3 nucleotides: TGTGCCAGTAGCCCCAGGGGGACAATCGGTAATGAGCAGTTCTTC.